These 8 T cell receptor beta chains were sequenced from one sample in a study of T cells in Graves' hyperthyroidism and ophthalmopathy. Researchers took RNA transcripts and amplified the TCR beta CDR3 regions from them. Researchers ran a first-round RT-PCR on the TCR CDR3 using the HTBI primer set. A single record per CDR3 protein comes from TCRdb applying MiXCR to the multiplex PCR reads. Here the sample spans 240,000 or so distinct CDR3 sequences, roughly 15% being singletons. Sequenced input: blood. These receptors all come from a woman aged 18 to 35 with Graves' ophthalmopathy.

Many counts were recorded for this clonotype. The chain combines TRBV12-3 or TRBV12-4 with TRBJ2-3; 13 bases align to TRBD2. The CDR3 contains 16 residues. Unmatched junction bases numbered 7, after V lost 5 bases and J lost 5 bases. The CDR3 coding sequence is TGTGCCAGCAGTCTTACTAGCGGGAGGGCTGGAGATACGCAGTATTTT. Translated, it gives CASSLTSGRAGDTQYF.

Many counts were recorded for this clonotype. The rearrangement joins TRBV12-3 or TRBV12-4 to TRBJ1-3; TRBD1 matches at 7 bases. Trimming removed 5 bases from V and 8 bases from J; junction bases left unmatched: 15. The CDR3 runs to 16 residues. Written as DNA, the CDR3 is TGTGCCAGCAGTCCCCACCTACAGGGGACGGGATACACCATATATTTT. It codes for CASSPHLQGTGYTIYF.

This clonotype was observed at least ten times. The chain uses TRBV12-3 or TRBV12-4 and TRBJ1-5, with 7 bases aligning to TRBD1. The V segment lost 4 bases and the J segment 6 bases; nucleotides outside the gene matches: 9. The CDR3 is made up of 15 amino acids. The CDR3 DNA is TGTGCCAGCAGTTCCAGACAGGGTTTGGTTCAGCCCCAGCATTTT. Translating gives CASSSRQGLVQPQHF.

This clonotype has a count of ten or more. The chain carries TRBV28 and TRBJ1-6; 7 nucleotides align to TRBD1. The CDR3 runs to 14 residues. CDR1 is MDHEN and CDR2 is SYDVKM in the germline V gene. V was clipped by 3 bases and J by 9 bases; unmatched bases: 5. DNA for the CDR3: TGTGCCAGCAGTTTGACAGGGCAGATTTCACCCCTCCACTTT. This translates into CASSLTGQISPLHF.

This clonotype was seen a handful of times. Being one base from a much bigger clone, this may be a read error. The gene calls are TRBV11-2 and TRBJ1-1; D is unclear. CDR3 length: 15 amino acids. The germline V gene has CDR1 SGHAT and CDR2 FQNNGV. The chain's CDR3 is CAGSPEGGFNTEAFF. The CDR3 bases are TGTGCCGGCAGCCCCGAGGGAGGGTTTAACACTGAAGCTTTCTTT.

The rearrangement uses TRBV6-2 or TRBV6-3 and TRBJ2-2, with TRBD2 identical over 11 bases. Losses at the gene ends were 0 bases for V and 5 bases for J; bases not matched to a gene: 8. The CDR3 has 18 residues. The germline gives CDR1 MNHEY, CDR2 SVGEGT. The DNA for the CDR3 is TGTGCCAGCAGTTACTCTACTAGCGGGGGCCCCGGAACCGGGGAGCTGTTTTTT. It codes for CASSYSTSGGPGTGELFF.

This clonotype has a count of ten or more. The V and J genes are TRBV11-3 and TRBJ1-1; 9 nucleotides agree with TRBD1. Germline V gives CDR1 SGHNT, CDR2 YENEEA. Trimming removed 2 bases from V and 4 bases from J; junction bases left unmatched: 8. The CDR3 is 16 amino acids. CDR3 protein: CASSLFDDRGFTEAFF. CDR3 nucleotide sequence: TGTGCCAGCAGCTTATTCGACGACAGGGGGTTCACTGAAGCTTTCTTT. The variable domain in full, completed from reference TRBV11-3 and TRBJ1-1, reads EAGVVQSPRYKIIEKKQPVAFWCNPISGHNTLYWYLQNLGQGPELLIRYENEEAVDDSQLPKDRFSAERLKGVDSTLKIQPAELGDSAVYLCASSLFDDRGFTEAFFGQGTRLTVV.

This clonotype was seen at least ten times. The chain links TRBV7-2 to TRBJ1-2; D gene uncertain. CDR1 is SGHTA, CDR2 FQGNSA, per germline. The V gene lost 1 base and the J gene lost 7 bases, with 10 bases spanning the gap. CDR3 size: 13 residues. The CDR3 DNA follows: TGTGCCAGCAGCTTAGTTGTTGGCCTTGGCTACACCTTC. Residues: CASSLVVGLGYTF.